The 16 T cell receptor beta chains listed next were all sequenced from one sample in a study of blood T cells in healthy people across ages (dated by TCRdb to 2013 to 2016). The protocol used for the library was 5' RACE. The sample was run on an Illumina HiSeq 2500. A second roughly 7 to 11 cycle PCR used a sample-barcoded 5' primer and a J-beta primer mix. TCRdb reran the public reads through fastp at Q25 and MiXCR, keeping productive beta chains. Rows with a matching CDR3 protein are joined into one entry that keeps the most common DNA and genes. The sample includes 1.5 million to 2 million distinct CDR3 sequences, with roughly 30% observed a single time. The ten top clones hold around 11% of the sample. The sequencing sample was made of blood. The receptors derive from a woman aged 25 to 39 in good health.

The CDR3 bases are TGTGCCAGCAGCCAAGGTCAGGGATTTAACTATGGCTACACCTTC. Its translation is CASSQGQGFNYGYTF. This chain connects TRBV4-2 to TRBJ1-2; D perhaps matches TRBD1 (5 bases). Deletions cut 1 base from V and 1 base from J, with 10 bases between. Germline V lookup: CDR1 LGHNA, CDR2 YNFKEQ. The CDR3 consists of 15 residues.

This clonotype was recorded a few times. The genes are TRBV12-3 or TRBV12-4 and TRBJ2-3; 10 positions agree with TRBD1. The CDR3 length is 15 residues. J lost 4 bases, V lost 6 bases, and 7 bases had no gene match. CDR3 DNA sequence: TGTGCCAGCAGCTTTACCGGACAGGGGGCAGATACGCAGTATTTT. Translating gives CASSFTGQGADTQYF.

This clonotype showed up just a few times. The chain recombines TRBV11-2 with TRBJ2-3; TRBD2 is a possible D gene (6 bases). CDR1 is SGHAT, CDR2 FQNNGV, per germline. This CDR3 comprises 14 residues. Trimming left V 0 bases short and J 4 bases short, with 8 bases between. The CDR3 here is CASSLEGTADTQYF. The CDR3 coding sequence is TGTGCCAGCAGCTTAGAGGGGACTGCAGATACGCAGTATTTT.

The chain carries TRBV20-1 and TRBJ1-5; D possibly corresponds to TRBD1 (5 bases). Germline V gene lookup returns CDR1 DFQATT and CDR2 SNEGSKA (reference sequence). V shed 0 bases and J shed 7 bases, with 13 bases lying between them. The CDR3 spans 14 residues. CDR3 DNA: TGCAGTGCTAGAGATGGCGGGGGGGAGCAGCCCCAGCATTTT. Its protein is CSARDGGGEQPQHF.

This clonotype has just a few counts. V and J are TRBV3-1 and TRBJ2-5; 14 bases are a match to TRBD2. Germline-derived CDR1 and CDR2 are LGHDT and YNNKEL (reference sequence). The CDR3 is made up of 16 amino acids. V trimming: 4 bases; J trimming: 3 bases; junction bases outside the gene matches: 4. CDR3 protein: CASSRLAGGLEETQYF. CDR3 coding DNA: TGTGCCAGCAGCCGACTAGCGGGGGGGCTCGAAGAGACCCAGTACTTC.

CDR3 sequence reads: CASSQLTREQYF. The DNA for the CDR3 is TGTGCCAGCAGCCAACTTACGAGGGAGCAGTACTTC. The chain carries TRBV3-1 and TRBJ2-7, with D hard to call. The CDR3 sequence is 12 residues long. V lost 2 bases and J 7 bases, leaving 9 bases between the germline ends. Germline V gives CDR1 LGHDT, CDR2 YNNKEL (reference sequence).

This clonotype was recorded once. CDR3 residues: CASSQRLGYTEAFF. The CDR3 DNA sequence: TGTGCCAGCAGCCAACGGTTGGGTTATACTGAAGCTTTCTTT. The gene calls are TRBV3-1 and TRBJ1-1, with D hard to call. This CDR3 is built from 14 residues. Trimming pared 2 bases from V and 5 bases from J, leaving 12 bases between. From germline, CDR1 is LGHDT and CDR2 YNNKEL (reference sequence).

This clonotype was observed a single time. The germline gene is not matched at one end of the junction; a read error may be the cause. The J gene is TRBJ2-7, the V gene TRBV5-6, with a possible D match to TRBD1 (6 bases). The length of the CDR3 is 13 residues. Germline values: CDR1 SGHDT, CDR2 YYEEEE. The chain's CDR3 is CASSGPGVNERYF. In DNA, the CDR3 is TGTGCCAGCAGCGGGCCAGGGGTCAACGAGCGGTACTTC.

J is TRBJ2-3 and V is TRBV5-6; D possibly corresponds to TRBD2 (6 bases). Germline V gene lookup returns CDR1 SGHDT and CDR2 YYEEEE. Trimming removed 4 bases from V and 1 base from J, with 22 bases in between. The CDR3 loop spans 18 amino acids. As DNA, the CDR3 is TGTGCCAGCAGCGCAAAACGATACTTCTCGGGGGGCACAGATACGCAGTATTTT. The encoded protein is CASSAKRYFSGGTDTQYF. The full variable domain, with the rest looked up from reference TRBV5-6 and TRBJ2-3, is DAGVTQSPTHLIKTRGQQVTLRCSPKSGHDTVSWYQQALGQGPQFIFQYYEEEERQRGNFPDRFSGHQFPNYSSELNVNALLLGDSALYLCASSAKRYFSGGTDTQYFGPGTRLTVL.

This clonotype was found a few times. V usage is TRBV12-3 or TRBV12-4 and J usage is TRBJ2-2; D is perhaps TRBD1 or TRBD2 (5 bases each). With 5 bases removed from V and 2 bases from J, the gap between germline ends came to 12 bases. This CDR3 region has 15 residues. For the CDR3, the DNA is TGTGCCAGCAGTCCCTGGGACGGAAACACCGGGGAGCTGTTTTTT. As protein: CASSPWDGNTGELFF.

This clonotype was seen ten or more times. This chain links TRBV20-1 with TRBJ1-1; perhaps TRBD1 as D (6 bases). Trimming stripped 0 bases from V and 5 bases from J, with 19 bases between. Germline V CDR1 and CDR2: DFQATT, SNEGSKA (reference sequence). The CDR3 covers 16 residues. The CDR3 loop is CSARDRVQGYGTEAFF. CDR3 coding DNA: TGCAGTGCTAGAGACCGCGTCCAGGGGTACGGAACTGAAGCTTTCTTT.

This chain connects TRBV7-2 to TRBJ1-1, with TRBD1 identical over 7 bases. V trimming: 3 bases; J trimming: 6 bases; junction bases outside the gene matches: 10. Germline CDR1 reads SGHTA; CDR2 reads FQGNSA. The CDR3 extends over 15 amino acids. CDR3 coding DNA: TGTGCCAGCAGCTTGTTCCACAGGGGCGCTTCTGAAGCTTTCTTT. Its translation: CASSLFHRGASEAFF. Variable domain in full (rest from reference TRBV7-2 and TRBJ1-1): GAGVSQSPSNKVTEKGKDVELRCDPISGHTALYWYRQSLGQGLEFLIYFQGNSAPDKSGLPSDRFSAERTGGSVSTLTIQRTQQEDSAVYLCASSLFHRGASEAFFGQGTRLTVV.

This chain uses TRBV15 with TRBJ2-6; D remains ambiguous. Germline values: CDR1 LNHNV, CDR2 YYDKDF (reference sequence). Trimming pared 4 bases from V and 0 bases from J, leaving 7 bases between. This CDR3 is 15 amino acids long. The CDR3 region is CATSTRPSGANVLTF. DNA of the CDR3: TGTGCCACCAGCACTAGACCCTCTGGGGCCAACGTCCTGACTTTC.

This clonotype has a handful of counts. The chain employs TRBV14 and TRBJ2-3; D may be TRBD1 or TRBD2 (6 bases each). With 1 base removed from V and 11 bases from J, the gap between germline ends came to 13 bases. Per the germline V gene, CDR1 is SGHDN and CDR2 is FVKESK. The CDR3 loop spans 13 amino acids. The CDR3 bases are TGTGCCAGCAGCCAAGCCCGGACAGCGGGGCAGTATTTT. It encodes CASSQARTAGQYF.

J is TRBJ2-1 and V is TRBV5-8; D is undetermined. From germline, CDR1 is SGHTS and CDR2 YDEGEE. Trimming stripped 8 bases from V and 3 bases from J, with 12 bases between. This CDR3 is built from 13 residues. CDR3 protein: CARQLEGYNEQFF. CDR3 DNA sequence: TGTGCCAGACAACTCGAAGGCTACAATGAGCAGTTCTTC.

Only one count was recorded for this clonotype. V and J are TRBV3-1 and TRBJ2-7, with D hard to call. V lost 1 base and J lost 3, with 13 bases in between. The germline CDR1 and CDR2 sequences are LGHDT and YNNKEL (reference sequence). CDR3 length equals 15 residues. The CDR3 region is CASSQAGLGIYEQYF. The DNA for the CDR3 is TGTGCCAGCAGCCAAGCTGGGTTAGGGATCTACGAGCAGTACTTC.